The 25 T cell receptor beta chains reported below all come from one sample, sequenced in a study of T cell repertoires in cytomegalovirus infection. Which antigens these TCRs recognize remains unknown. TCRdb called the reads again in MiXCR, with one record for every CDR3 protein. This sample carries around 900,000 distinct CDR3 sequences, around 32% of them seen once, and the ten largest clones take around 15%. Sequenced here: cultured CD8+ T cells from PBMCs, sampled from culture after CMV antigen stimulation. All receptors come from a human donor in good health (CMV status not recorded). Some clones in this sample may be carry-over from other donors' samples.

J is TRBJ1-2 and V is TRBV7-6; the D gene is possibly TRBD1 (5 bases). The V gene lost 7 bases and the J gene lost 4 bases, with 19 bases spanning the gap. The CDR3 totals 15 residues. CDR1 is SGHVS, CDR2 FNYEAQ, per germline. The CDR3 DNA reads TGTGCCAGCACCCCAGCGGGGACCTTCGGCTATGGCTACACCTTC. Protein sequence: CASTPAGTFGYGYTF.

This clonotype came up a few times. The chain links TRBV6-1 to TRBJ2-7, with D perhaps matching TRBD1 (6 bases). Between the trimmed V and J ends, which lost 5 bases and 0 bases, there was a span of 11 bases. The V gene's germline CDR1 is MNHNS and CDR2 SASEGT. This CDR3 is 14 amino acids long. The CDR3 loop reads CASSPGHNSYEQYV. CDR3 nucleotide sequence: TGTGCCAGCAGTCCGGGACACAACTCCTACGAGCAGTACGTC.

The rearrangement links TRBV9 to TRBJ1-6; D is perhaps TRBD1 (6 bases). This CDR3 is built from 17 residues. V shed 0 bases and J shed 9 bases, with 19 bases lying between them. In germline, CDR1 is SGDLS, CDR2 YYNGEE. CDR3 nucleotide sequence: TGTGCCAGCAGCGTAGCAAGTAGTGGCAGGGGAGGTTCACCCCTCCACTTT. Translated: CASSVASSGRGGSPLHF.

This clonotype was observed a handful of times. The V call is TRBV24-1, the J call TRBJ1-4, with D unresolved. V was cut by 0 bases and J by 0 bases, with 16 bases left in between. Looked up from germline, CDR1 is KGHDR and CDR2 is SFDVKD. The CDR3 is made up of 19 amino acids. CDR3: CATSDLISPEIATNEKLFF. The CDR3 nucleotides are TGTGCCACCAGTGATTTGATTTCCCCAGAAATCGCAACTAATGAAAAACTGTTTTTT.

This clonotype turned up a few times. V gene TRBV20-1 combines with J gene TRBJ2-1; 8 nucleotides align to TRBD2. The length of the CDR3 is 15 residues. Germline CDR1 DFQATT, CDR2 SNEGSKA (reference sequence). V trimming: 1 base; J trimming: 6 bases; junction bases outside the gene matches: 8. The CDR3 DNA reads as TGCAGTGCTAGAGTAGCGGGGCCTGGGGGCAATGAGCAGTTCTTC. Translation: CSARVAGPGGNEQFF.

This sequence joins TRBV5-1 and TRBJ1-1; 8 positions agree with TRBD1. This CDR3 spans 15 amino acids. The V gene's germline CDR1 is SGHRS and CDR2 YFSETQ. Trimming cost V 0 bases and J 4 bases; bases outside gene matches: 5. The CDR3 loop reads CASSLVVTGATEAFF. The CDR3 DNA follows: TGCGCCAGCAGCTTGGTCGTGACAGGGGCCACTGAAGCTTTCTTT.

This clonotype came up a few times. The V and J genes are TRBV6-5 and TRBJ2-1; possibly TRBD2 for D (5 bases). The CDR3 is 16 amino acids. V was trimmed by 0 bases and J by 1 base, leaving 10 bases between them. Germline V gene data show CDR1 as MNHEY and CDR2 as SVGAGI. The CDR3 spells CASSYSTSLSYNEQFF. The CDR3, as DNA: TGTGCCAGCAGTTACTCTACTAGTCTTTCCTACAATGAGCAGTTCTTC.

The table lists this clonotype with a few counts. The V gene is TRBV6-2 or TRBV6-3, the J gene TRBJ1-1; D is uncertain. V dropped 2 bases and J dropped 4 bases, with 8 bases sitting between them. CDR3 size: 13 residues. Germline CDR1 is MNHEY and CDR2 is SVGEGT. The DNA of the CDR3 is TGTGCCAGCAGTTACGTAGAGAGCACTGAAGCTTTCTTT. Translation: CASSYVESTEAFF.

This clonotype was detected a few times. The V gene is TRBV4-1, the J gene TRBJ2-1; TRBD2 matches 14 bases. The junction had 6 bases not matched to a gene; V was cut back by 3 bases and J by 5 bases. CDR3 length: 17 amino acids. Per the germline V gene, CDR1 is MGHRA and CDR2 is YSYEKL. This CDR3 reads CASSHRTSGGPNNEQFF. CDR3 bases: TGCGCCAGCAGCCATCGGACTAGCGGGGGGCCAAACAATGAGCAGTTCTTC.

This clonotype was observed a few times. This chain joins TRBV7-9 and TRBJ2-1, with 8 bases lining up with TRBD1. Germline CDR1 SEHNR, CDR2 FQNEAQ (reference sequence). CDR3 length: 16 residues. J gave up 8 bases and V 5 bases, and 14 bases lay outside the gene matches. This chain's CDR3 is CASSQRTGRVDDEQFF. CDR3 in DNA: TGTGCCAGCAGCCAAAGGACAGGGCGGGTTGACGATGAGCAGTTCTTC.

This sequence joins TRBV20-1 and TRBJ2-5, with D perhaps being TRBD1 or TRBD2 (5 bases each). This CDR3 contains 14 residues. V gave up 0 bases and J gave up 1 base, with 9 bases separating them. In germline, CDR1 is DFQATT, CDR2 SNEGSKA (reference sequence). In DNA, the CDR3 is TGCAGTGCTAGAGATGGGGGTTTCCAAGAGACCCAGTACTTC. Translating it yields CSARDGGFQETQYF.

The rearrangement uses TRBV10-2 and TRBJ2-5; 7 bases agree with TRBD2. V lost 8 bases to trimming and J lost 5 bases; unmatched junction nucleotides: 14. CDR1 is WSHSY and CDR2 is SAAADI in the germline V gene. CDR3 length: 15 residues. Here the CDR3 DNA reads TGCGCCAGCGCTTTCGAAGCGGGGATTCGGGAGACCCAGTACTTC. Translation: CASAFEAGIRETQYF.

This chain links TRBV7-6 with TRBJ2-7; perhaps D is TRBD1 or TRBD2 (6 bases each). The CDR3 is 15 amino acids. Trimming took off 5 bases at V and 4 bases at J, with 18 bases between the two ends. Looked up from germline, CDR1 is SGHVS and CDR2 is FNYEAQ. The CDR3 here is CASSNPGTGTYEQYF. CDR3 nucleotide sequence: TGTGCCAGCAGCAATCCGGGAACAGGGACTTACGAGCAGTACTTC. The whole variable domain, remainder taken from reference TRBV7-6 and TRBJ2-7, is GAGVSQSPRYKVTKRGQDVALRCDPISGHVSLYWYRQALGQGPEFLTYFNYEAQQDKSGLPNDRFSAERPEGSISTLTIQRTEQRDSAMYRCASSNPGTGTYEQYFGPGTRLTVT.

At least ten counts were recorded for this clonotype. The genes are TRBV7-9 and TRBJ1-4; 10 nucleotides agree with TRBD1. CDR3 size: 18 residues. V was pared by 5 bases and J by 1 base, with 10 bases of the junction left unmatched. Germline loops: CDR1 SEHNR, CDR2 FQNEAQ (reference sequence). The CDR3: CASSHPPGQGLTNEKLFF. DNA of the CDR3: TGTGCCAGCAGCCATCCTCCGGGACAGGGGTTAACTAATGAAAAACTGTTTTTT.

The chain has TRBV6-2 or TRBV6-3 and TRBJ2-2; tentatively, D is TRBD1 or TRBD2 (6 bases each). This CDR3 is built from 14 residues. Germline V lookup: CDR1 MNHEY, CDR2 SVGEGT. The V end was cut by 11 bases, the J end by 4 bases, with 17 bases between. In DNA form, the CDR3 reads TGTGCCGGGAGGCGGGGACATTTCACCGGGGAGCTGTTTTTT. Its translation: CAGRRGHFTGELFF.

The chain is built from TRBV6-1 and TRBJ2-5; 12 bases are a match to TRBD2. Per the germline V gene, CDR1 is MNHNS and CDR2 is SASEGT. The CDR3 is 13 residues long. V lost 9 bases to trimming and J lost 4 bases; unmatched junction nucleotides: 3. The CDR3 loop is CASGLAGIETQYF. The CDR3 bases are TGTGCCAGTGGACTAGCGGGGATAGAGACCCAGTACTTC.

This chain connects TRBV27 to TRBJ2-3; D is ambiguous. Germline V gene lookup returns CDR1 MNHEY and CDR2 SMNVEV (reference sequence). Trimming stripped 2 bases from V and 2 bases from J, with 8 bases between. The CDR3 extends over 14 amino acids. The CDR3 DNA reads as TGTGCCAGCAGTTTAAAACAGTTCACAGATACGCAGTATTTT. Encoded protein: CASSLKQFTDTQYF.

This clonotype was recorded at least ten times. J is TRBJ1-5 and V is TRBV7-2, with TRBD1 identical over 7 bases. Germline values: CDR1 SGHTA, CDR2 FQGNSA. V shed 2 bases and J 3 bases; nucleotides not matched to a gene: 4. The CDR3 spans 15 residues. This CDR3 is CASSLRGGYNQPQHF. The CDR3 DNA sequence: TGTGCCAGCAGCTTACGAGGGGGCTACAATCAGCCCCAGCATTTT.

This clonotype showed up many times. The chain is built from TRBV7-2 and TRBJ2-2; unclear D gene. Germline lookup yields CDR1 SGHTA and CDR2 FQGNSA. V gave up 2 bases and J gave up 6 bases, with 13 bases separating them. This CDR3 spans 15 amino acids. CDR3 region: CASSLLEIWPGELFF. As DNA, the CDR3 is TGTGCCAGCAGCTTATTGGAGATATGGCCCGGGGAGCTGTTTTTT.

V is TRBV4-3 and J is TRBJ2-1; unclear D gene. CDR3 length: 15 amino acids. The germline CDR1 and CDR2 sequences are LGHNA and YSLEER. Trimming removed 0 bases from V and 2 bases from J, with 8 bases in between. DNA of the CDR3: TGCGCCAGCAGCCAAGACACAGAGACCTACAATGAGCAGTTCTTC. It is translated as CASSQDTETYNEQFF.

This clonotype has just one count. This chain uses TRBV19 with TRBJ1-1; D remains unclear. Trimming stripped 6 bases from V and 4 bases from J, with 12 bases between. CDR3 size: 13 residues. Germline lookup yields CDR1 LNHDA and CDR2 SQIVND (reference sequence). The CDR3 DNA reads as TGTGCCAGTAGCACCGCAATGGTCACTGAAGCTTTCTTT. It encodes CASSTAMVTEAFF.

The CDR3 bases are TGCGCCAGCAGCCAAGAAGCCACAGAGACTTATCAGCCCCAGCATTTT. Amino acid sequence: CASSQEATETYQPQHF. The chain combines TRBV4-1 with TRBJ1-5; D is uncertain. Germline CDR1 reads MGHRA; CDR2 reads YSYEKL. The CDR3 is 16 amino acids. Trimming left V 0 bases short and J 5 bases short, with 14 bases between.

This clonotype was counted a few times. The chain combines TRBV6-1 with TRBJ2-7; TRBD2 might be the D (5 bases). This CDR3 region has 11 residues. With 5 bases removed from V and 6 bases from J, the gap between germline ends came to 8 bases. Per germline, CDR1 MNHNS and CDR2 SASEGT. CDR3 DNA: TGTGCCAGCAGTACGGGGATCGAGCAGTACGTC. This translates into CASSTGIEQYV.

This clonotype was counted only a few times. The chain carries TRBV28 and TRBJ2-7; 8 bases align to TRBD1. This CDR3 contains 15 residues. V lost 5 bases to trimming and J lost 0 bases; unmatched junction nucleotides: 6. Looked up from germline, CDR1 is MDHEN and CDR2 is SYDVKM. The CDR3 protein is CASSTGTGISYEQYV. For the CDR3, the DNA is TGTGCCAGCAGTACCGGGACAGGCATCTCCTACGAGCAGTACGTC.

This clonotype appeared a few times. The chain employs TRBV20-1 and TRBJ2-7; 7 bases map to TRBD1. The CDR3 consists of 14 residues. The V and J ends lost 2 bases and 3 bases, in that order; junction bases with no gene match: 7. Germline loops: CDR1 DFQATT, CDR2 SNEGSKA (reference sequence). The chain's CDR3 is CSARSTGSYYEQYV. DNA for the CDR3: TGCAGTGCTAGATCGACAGGGAGTTACTACGAGCAGTACGTC.